This T cell receptor beta chain was obtained from a study of somatic mutations in cytotoxic T cells in rheumatoid arthritis. Germline V gene sequence: CDR1 SGDLS, CDR2 YYNGEE. Trimming stripped 5 bases from V and 7 bases from J, with 13 bases between. The CDR3 loop spans 12 amino acids. The repertoire was sequenced with immunoSEQ multiplex PCR; TCRdb's copy has only in-frame clones and lacks some. This table holds more than 25,000 clones, 82% found once. Once isolated by positive magnetic bead selection, the CD4+ and CD8+ cells had their purity checked by flow cytometry. Material for sequencing was CD8+ T cells sorted from blood. The receptor comes from a man aged 50-59 years in good health. This chain links TRBV9 with TRBJ2-7; D is perhaps TRBD2 (5 bases). CDR3 sequence (DNA): TGTGCCAGCAGTCCCGATGAGGGTGAGCAGTACTTC. Translating it yields CASSPDEGEQYF. The complete variable domain, with remaining parts taken from reference TRBV9 and TRBJ2-7, reads DSGVTQTPKHLITATGQRVTLRCSPRSGDLSVYWYQQSLDQGLQFLIQYYNGEERAKGNILERFSAQQFPDLHSELNLSSLELGDSALYFCASSPDEGEQYFGPGTRLTVT.